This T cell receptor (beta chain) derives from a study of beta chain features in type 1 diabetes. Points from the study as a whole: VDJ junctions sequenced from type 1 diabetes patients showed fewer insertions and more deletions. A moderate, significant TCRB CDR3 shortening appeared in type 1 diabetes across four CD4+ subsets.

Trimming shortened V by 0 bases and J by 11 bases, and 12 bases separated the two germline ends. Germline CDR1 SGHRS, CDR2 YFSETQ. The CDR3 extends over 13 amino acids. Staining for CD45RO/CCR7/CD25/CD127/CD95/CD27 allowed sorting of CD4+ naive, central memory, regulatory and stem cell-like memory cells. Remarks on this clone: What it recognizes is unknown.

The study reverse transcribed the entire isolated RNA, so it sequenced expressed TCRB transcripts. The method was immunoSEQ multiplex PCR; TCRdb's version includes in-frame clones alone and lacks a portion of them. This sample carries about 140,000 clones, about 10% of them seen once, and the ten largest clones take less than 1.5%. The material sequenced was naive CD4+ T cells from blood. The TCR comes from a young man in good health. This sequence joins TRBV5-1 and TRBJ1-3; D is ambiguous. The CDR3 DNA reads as TGCGCCAGCAGCTTGGACGCAGTTGCGGCCATATATTTT. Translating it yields CASSLDAVAAIYF. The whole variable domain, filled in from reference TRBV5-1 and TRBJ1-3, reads KAGVTQTPRYLIKTRGQQVTLSCSPISGHRSVSWYQQTPGQGLQFLFEYFSETQRNKGNFPGRFSGRQFSNSRSEMNVSTLELGDSALYLCASSLDAVAAIYFGEGSWLTVV.